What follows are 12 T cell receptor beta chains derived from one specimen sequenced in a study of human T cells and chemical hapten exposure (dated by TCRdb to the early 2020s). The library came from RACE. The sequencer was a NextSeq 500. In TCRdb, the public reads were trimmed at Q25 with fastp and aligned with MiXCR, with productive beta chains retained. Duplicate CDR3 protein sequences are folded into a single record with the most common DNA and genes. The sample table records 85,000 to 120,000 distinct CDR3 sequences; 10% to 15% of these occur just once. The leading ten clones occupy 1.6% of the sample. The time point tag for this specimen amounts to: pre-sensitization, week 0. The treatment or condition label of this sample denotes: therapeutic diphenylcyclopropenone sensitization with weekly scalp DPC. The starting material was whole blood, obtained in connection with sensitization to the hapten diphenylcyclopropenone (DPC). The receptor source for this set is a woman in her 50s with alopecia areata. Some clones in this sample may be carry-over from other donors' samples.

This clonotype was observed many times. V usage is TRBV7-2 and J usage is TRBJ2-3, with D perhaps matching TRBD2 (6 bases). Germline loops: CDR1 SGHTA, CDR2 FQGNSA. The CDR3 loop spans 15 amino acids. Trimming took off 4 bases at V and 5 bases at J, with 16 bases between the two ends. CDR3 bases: TGTGCCAGCAGCTCTTCGCGGGGCCTCCTAGATACGCAGTATTTT. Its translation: CASSSSRGLLDTQYF.

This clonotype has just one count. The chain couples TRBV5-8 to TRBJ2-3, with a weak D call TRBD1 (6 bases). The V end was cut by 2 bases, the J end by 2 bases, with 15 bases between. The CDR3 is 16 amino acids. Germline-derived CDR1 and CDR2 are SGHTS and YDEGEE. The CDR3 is CASSLGTRSLTDTQYF. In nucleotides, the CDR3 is TGTGCCAGCAGCTTAGGGACAAGGTCTCTCACAGATACGCAGTATTTT.

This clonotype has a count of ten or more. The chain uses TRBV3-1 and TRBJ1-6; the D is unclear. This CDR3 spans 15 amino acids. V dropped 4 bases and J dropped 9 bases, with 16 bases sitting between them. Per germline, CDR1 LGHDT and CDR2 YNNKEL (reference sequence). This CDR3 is CASSLRMTIGSPLHF. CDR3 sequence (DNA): TGTGCCAGCAGCCTTAGGATGACTATAGGTTCACCCCTCCACTTT.

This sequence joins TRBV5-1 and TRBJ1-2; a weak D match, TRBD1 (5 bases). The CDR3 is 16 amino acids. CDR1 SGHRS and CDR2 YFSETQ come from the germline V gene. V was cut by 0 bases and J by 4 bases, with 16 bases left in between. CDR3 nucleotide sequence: TGCGCCAGCAGCTTGGCTCTATTTGAAACAGGCTATGGCTACACCTTC. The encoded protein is CASSLALFETGYGYTF.

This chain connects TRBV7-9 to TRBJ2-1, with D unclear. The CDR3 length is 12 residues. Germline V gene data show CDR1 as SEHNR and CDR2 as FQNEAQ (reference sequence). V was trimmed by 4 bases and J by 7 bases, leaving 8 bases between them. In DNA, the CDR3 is TGTGCCAGCAGCTGGTCCGGGAATGAGCAGTTCTTC. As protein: CASSWSGNEQFF.

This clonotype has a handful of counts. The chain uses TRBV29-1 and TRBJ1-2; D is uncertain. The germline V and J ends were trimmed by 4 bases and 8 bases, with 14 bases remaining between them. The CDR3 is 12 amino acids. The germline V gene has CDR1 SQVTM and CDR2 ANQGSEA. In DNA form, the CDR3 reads TGCAGCGTTGTCACGGGAAATCGCGGCTACACCTTC. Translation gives CSVVTGNRGYTF.

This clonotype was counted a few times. CDR3 residues: CASGGPGTDTQYF. Written as DNA, the CDR3 is TGTGCCAGCGGGGGCCCCGGCACAGATACGCAGTATTTT. The chain employs TRBV7-2 and TRBJ2-3, with D tentatively TRBD1 (6 bases). Germline loops: CDR1 SGHTA, CDR2 FQGNSA. The CDR3 covers 13 residues. Trimming removed 8 bases from V and 1 base from J, with 10 bases in between. The variable domain in full, with the rest retrieved from reference TRBV7-2 and TRBJ2-3, is GAGVSQSPSNKVTEKGKDVELRCDPISGHTALYWYRQSLGQGLEFLIYFQGNSAPDKSGLPSDRFSAERTGGSVSTLTIQRTQQEDSAVYLCASGGPGTDTQYFGPGTRLTVL.

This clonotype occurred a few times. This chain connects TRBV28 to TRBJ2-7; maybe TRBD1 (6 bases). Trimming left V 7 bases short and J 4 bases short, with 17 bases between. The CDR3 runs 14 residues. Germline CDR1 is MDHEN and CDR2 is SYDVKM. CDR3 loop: CASIPQGMPYEQYF. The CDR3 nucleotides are TGTGCCAGCATCCCACAGGGAATGCCTTACGAGCAGTACTTC.

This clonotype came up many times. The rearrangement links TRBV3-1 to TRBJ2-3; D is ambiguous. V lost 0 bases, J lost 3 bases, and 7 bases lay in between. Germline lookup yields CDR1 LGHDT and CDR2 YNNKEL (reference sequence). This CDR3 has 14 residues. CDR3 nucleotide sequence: TGTGCCAGCAGCCAAGAATGGGTAACAGATACGCAGTATTTT. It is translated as CASSQEWVTDTQYF.

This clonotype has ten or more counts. The CDR3: CASSLGHSAYNEQFF. The CDR3 DNA sequence: TGTGCCAGCAGTTTAGGGCACTCAGCCTACAATGAGCAGTTCTTC. The chain uses TRBV28 and TRBJ2-1; D not resolved. Between the trimmed V and J ends, which lost 2 bases and 2 bases, there was a span of 10 bases. Germline CDR1 MDHEN, CDR2 SYDVKM. This CDR3 spans 15 amino acids.

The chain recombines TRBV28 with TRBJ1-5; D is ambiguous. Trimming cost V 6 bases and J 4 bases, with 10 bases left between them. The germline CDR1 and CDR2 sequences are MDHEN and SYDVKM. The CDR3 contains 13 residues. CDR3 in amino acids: CASSQGINQPQHF. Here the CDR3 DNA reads TGTGCCAGCAGCCAAGGCATAAATCAGCCCCAGCATTTT.

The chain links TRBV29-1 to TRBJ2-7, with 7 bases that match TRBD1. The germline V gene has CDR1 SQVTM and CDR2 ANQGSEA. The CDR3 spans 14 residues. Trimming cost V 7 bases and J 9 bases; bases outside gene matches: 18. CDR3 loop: CSAEPPGQRRVQYF. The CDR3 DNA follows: TGCAGCGCAGAGCCCCCGGGACAGCGCAGAGTGCAGTACTTC.